The table lists the clone carrying this TCR beta chain with a count of one. One end of the junction varies from germline; a read error may be responsible. The CDR3 contains 16 residues. Per the germline V gene, CDR1 is LGHDT and CDR2 is YNNKEL (reference sequence). Using immunoSEQ multiplex PCR, the repertoire was profiled, and TCRdb retains in-frame clones only, with some absent. Here the sample spans about 310,000 clones, 70% to 90% being singletons. The data stem from a study of blood T cell repertoires in COVID-19. As for the study in general: From the United States, Italy and Spain came samples of acute and convalescent COVID-19.

Two negative PCRs, clearance, or symptom resolution had been documented for recovered Cohort 3 donors. The sequencing sample was made of PBMCs or T cells enriched from blood (not recorded which). This TCR was sampled from a man younger than 40 who had recovered from COVID-19. V and J are TRBV3-1 (or the pseudogene TRBV3-2) and TRBJ1-2; 7 bases are a match to TRBD1. The CDR3 is CASRQEAQGGNYGYTF. As DNA, the CDR3 is TGTGCCAGCCGCCAGGAAGCCCAGGGGGGAAACTATGGCTACACCTTC.